The subject of this entry is one TCR beta chain. 60 Vbeta and 13 Jbeta primers were used in PCR. Measured with immunoSEQ multiplex PCR; TCRdb has only the in-frame clones, and not every one. The table has about 140,000 clones, approximately 84% seen once. The data derive from a study of cytomegalovirus exposure and HLA in healthy donors. Per germline, CDR1 SGHTA and CDR2 FQGTGA. CDR3 length: 14 amino acids. The V and J ends lost 8 bases and 4 bases, in that order; junction bases with no gene match: 7. The chain employs TRBV7-3 and TRBJ2-5; 10 nucleotides line up with TRBD2. The material sequenced was PBMCs. This receptor was taken from a woman in her thirties or forties in good health and CMV-seronegative. The CDR3 DNA sequence: TGTGCCAGCGGAACCGGGACTAGCGCAGAGACCCAGTACTTC. Translating it yields CASGTGTSAETQYF.